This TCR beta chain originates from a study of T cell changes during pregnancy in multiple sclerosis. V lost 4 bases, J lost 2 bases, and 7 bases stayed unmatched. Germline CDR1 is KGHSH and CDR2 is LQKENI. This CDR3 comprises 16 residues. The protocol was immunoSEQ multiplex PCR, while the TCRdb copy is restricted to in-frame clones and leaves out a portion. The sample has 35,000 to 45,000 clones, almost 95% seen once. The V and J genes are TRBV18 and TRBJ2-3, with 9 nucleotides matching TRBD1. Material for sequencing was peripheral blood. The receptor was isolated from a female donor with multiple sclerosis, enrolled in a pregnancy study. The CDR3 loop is CASSQSRTGDTDTQYF. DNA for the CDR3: TGTGCCAGCTCACAATCCCGGACAGGGGACACAGATACGCAGTATTTT.